This TCR beta chain was captured in a study of blood T cell repertoires in COVID-19 (dated by TCRdb to 2018 to 2020). Broadly, across the study: The collaborator samples originated in the United States, Italy and Spain and spanned the acute and convalescent phases of COVID-19. Where HLA class I and class II types were available, the types were taken from metadata supplied by the sample provider, not from assay-based typing. The dataset comprised deeply sampled blood TCRbeta repertoires from subjects exposed to, actively infected with, or recovered from COVID-19. Samples were obtained from the ongoing ImmuneRACE study (first 160 participants) and from 1,000 to 1,500 subjects provided by 6 global collaborators. The repertoires were made available in a free public database intended to serve as a resource for research on the immune response to SARS-CoV-2. Sample metadata almost always included a de-identified subject ID, COVID-19 status, age in years and sex. The prospective study material was composed of cDNA or gDNA derived from T cells, B-cell-depleted T cells, or PBMCs. General conclusions and limits of the study: The amount of clinical and demographic metadata varied by source and participant and was provided uncurated.

In this sample, this clone turned up many times. Its binding antigen is unknown. Per-base qualities were not stored, and no clone one base away is much larger. At one collaborating source in Seattle, patients were enrolled during active infection and were followed longitudinally through the course of disease. Whole blood was collected in K2EDTA tubes by collaborating institutions according to the institutions' own protocols. For TCRbeta analysis, collaborator samples were shipped as frozen whole blood, as isolated PBMCs, or as DNA extracted from either sample type. The germline V gene sets CDR1 to SGHAT and CDR2 to FQNNGV. Spanning cysteine to phenylalanine, the CDR3 consists of 14 amino acids. Only the CDR3 DNA is retained, 42 bases long and in frame from the first base. Trimming removed 3 bases from V and 6 bases from J, leaving 13 bases between the germline ends. TCRbeta CDR3 regions were amplified from genomic DNA using the immunoSEQ Assay, a bias-controlled multiplex PCR. The source study handled its data this way. The number of nucleated cells in each sample was estimated by amplification of reference gene primers within the assay. To quantify the absolute abundance of each unique TCRbeta CDR3 rearrangement, sequence reads were collapsed and filtered. For each sample, productive Simpson clonality was calculated as the square root of Simpson's diversity index across productive rearrangements. The table was pulled from immuneACCESS by TCRdb, which kept in-frame rearrangements only. Such tables lose some clones; where checked, under half of the loss comes from unresolved V genes, and the rest has no known cause. V, J and clone size reflect that table, while D and trimming were determined from the DNA. Across this sample there are 250,000 to 300,000 clones, with more than 85% seen only once. The ten largest clones add up to about 5% of the sample.

This chain joins TRBV11-2 to TRBJ2-3, with a tentative D gene TRBD2 over 6 matching bases. Sequencing was performed on peripheral blood. This clonotype originated in a woman aged 60-75 years with COVID-19, enrolled during active disease. CDR3 sequence: CASSLGSGLDTQYF. The nucleotides are TGTGCCAGCAGCTTGGGTAGCGGCTTGGATACGCAGTATTTT.